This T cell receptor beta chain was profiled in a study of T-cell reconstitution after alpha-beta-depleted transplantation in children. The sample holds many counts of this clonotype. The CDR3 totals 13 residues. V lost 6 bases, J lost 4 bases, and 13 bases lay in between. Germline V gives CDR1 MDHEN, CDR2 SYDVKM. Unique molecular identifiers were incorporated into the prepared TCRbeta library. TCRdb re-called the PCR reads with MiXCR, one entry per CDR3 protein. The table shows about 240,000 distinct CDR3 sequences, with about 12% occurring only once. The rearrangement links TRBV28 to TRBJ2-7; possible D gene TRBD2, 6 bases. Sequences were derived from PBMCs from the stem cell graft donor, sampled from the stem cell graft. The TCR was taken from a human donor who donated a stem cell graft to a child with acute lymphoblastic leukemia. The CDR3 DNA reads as TGTGCCAGCAGCGACGGGACTCTTTACGAGCAGTACTTC. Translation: CASSDGTLYEQYF.